The source of this T cell receptor beta chain is a study of blood T cell repertoires in COVID-19 (dated by TCRdb to 2020 to 2022). About the study as a whole: Samples from collaborators originated in the United States, Italy and Spain and spanned both the acute and convalescent phases of COVID-19. The material from the prospective study consisted of cDNA or gDNA derived from T cells, B-cell-depleted T cells, or PBMCs. Deeply sampled blood TCRbeta repertoires from subjects exposed to, actively infected with, or recovered from COVID-19 were included in the dataset. The repertoires were released in a freely available public database intended as a resource for research on the immune response to SARS-CoV-2. The samples were drawn from the first 160 participants of the ongoing ImmuneRACE study and from 1,254 subjects provided by 6 global collaborators. A de-identified subject ID, COVID-19 status, age in years and sex were almost always included in the sample metadata. HLA class I and class II types, where available, came from metadata supplied by the sample provider rather than from assay-based typing.

Study-level results and caveats: Clinical and demographic metadata were provided uncurated, with the amount varying by source and participant.

Participants in the prospective study were enrolled through a virtual design, were aged about 18 to 89 years, and lived in roughly 24 United States geographic areas. In the prospective study, participants were assigned to cohorts based on the clinical history participants reported in a screening survey and a study questionnaire. Each participant in the prospective study had whole blood, serum and a nasopharyngeal or oropharyngeal swab collected by mobile phlebotomists. Participants in the prospective study had the option to provide additional blood draws and questionnaires over an approximately 2-month period. Before DNA extraction, blood samples from the prospective study were shipped at room temperature or frozen. The CDR3 numbers 12 residues from cysteine through phenylalanine. Of the read, only the CDR3 DNA is kept; its 36 bases are in frame from base 1. V loses 4 bases of germline sequence and J loses 7 bases, and the interval between the two ends is 11 bases. The germline V gene (reference sequence) specifies LGHDT as CDR1 and YNNKEL as CDR2.

About this clone itself: Its recognized antigen is unknown. No much larger clone is present one base from it, and per-base qualities are unavailable.

TCRbeta CDR3 regions were amplified from genomic DNA using the immunoSEQ Assay, a bias-controlled multiplex PCR. Concerning the study's data processing: The number of nucleated cells in each sample was estimated by amplification of reference gene primers within the assay. To quantify the absolute abundance of each unique TCRbeta CDR3 rearrangement, sequence reads were collapsed and filtered. Productive Simpson clonality was computed per sample as the square root of Simpson's diversity index over productive rearrangements. Not all clones reach the TCRdb copy of this immuneACCESS table, which keeps in-frame sequences only. Checked studies attribute under half of the gap to unresolved V genes and leave the rest unexplained. D and trimming were read from the DNA, whereas the V and J calls and clone size are those reported in that table. Here the sample has 300,000 to 350,000 clones; around 91% occur a single time. The top ten clones comprise 3.5% to 4.5% of the sample.

The sequence links TRBV3-1 (or the pseudogene TRBV3-2) to TRBJ2-7; the D gene assignment is ambiguous. Sequencing used PBMCs or T cells enriched from blood (not recorded which). The sequence was collected from a woman aged 18-35 years with acute COVID-19. The CDR3 region: CASSLSGSEQYF. Read as DNA, the sequence is TGTGCCAGCAGCCTCTCAGGATCAGAGCAGTACTTC.